The 23 T cell receptor beta chains below all came from one sample that was sequenced in a study of OX40 agonist ivuxolimab in advanced cancers. Receptor libraries were prepared by the immunoSEQ multiplex PCR assay. This immuneACCESS table, as held by TCRdb, lists in-frame sequences with V and J called but not all clones. Of the missing ones, under half trace to an unresolved V gene in checked studies; the others have no known cause. The sample yields roughly 62,000 clones; roughly 82% were counted once. About 2.6% of the sample goes to the ten largest clones. The input for sequencing was CD4+ or CD8+ T cells sorted from blood, taken in a trial of the OX40 agonist ivuxolimab. The origin of the receptors is an adult with an advanced solid tumor such as melanoma, head and neck, liver or kidney cancer.

On this clone: An end of the junction differs from the germline gene, which may be a read error. The rearrangement links TRBV2 to TRBJ2-5; weak D call: TRBD1 (5 bases). The V gene's germline CDR1 is SNHLY and CDR2 FYNNEI. This CDR3 spans 13 amino acids. The CDR3 DNA reads as TGTGCCGGCAGTGTGGACATCCAAGAGACCCAGTACTTC. Residues: CAGSVDIQETQYF.

The rearrangement uses TRBV5-8 and TRBJ1-1; 7 bases are shared with TRBD1. Per germline, CDR1 SGHTS and CDR2 YDEGEE. There are 14 residues in the CDR3. Germline trimming cut 6 bases from V and 4 bases from J; bases unmatched to any gene: 9. The CDR3 coding sequence is TGTGCCAGCAACCCGGGACAGAGGGGCACTGAAGCTTTCTTT. Translating it yields CASNPGQRGTEAFF.

The V call is TRBV6-6, the J call TRBJ2-3; 8 bases align to TRBD1. The CDR3 consists of 16 residues. The germline gives CDR1 MNHNY, CDR2 SVGAGI (reference sequence). V shed 6 bases, J shed 3 bases, and the junction held 11 bases outside the gene matches. The CDR3 here is CASRRRQGHGTDTQYF. CDR3 bases: TGTGCCAGCAGGAGACGACAGGGGCATGGGACAGATACGCAGTATTTT.

The chain carries TRBV6-6 and TRBJ2-7, with 7 bases identical to TRBD1. The CDR3 runs to 14 residues. CDR1 is MNHNY, CDR2 SVGAGI, per germline (reference sequence). V shed 2 bases and J 4 bases; nucleotides not matched to a gene: 5. The CDR3 reads CASSYGQAEYEQYF. The CDR3 DNA reads TGTGCCAGCAGTTACGGACAGGCAGAATACGAGCAGTACTTC.

This clone was counted once. Other nucleotide sequences from this sample produce the same CDR3. The gene calls are TRBV18 and TRBJ1-2, with no clear D. This CDR3 comprises 15 residues. CDR1 is KGHSH, CDR2 LQKENI, per germline. The V end lost 3 bases, the J end lost 2 bases, and 13 bases lay between the germline ends. The CDR3 DNA follows: TGTGCCAGCTCACCGATAGCAGACCCCAACTATGGCTACACCTTC. Its protein product is CASSPIADPNYGYTF.

J is TRBJ2-3 and V is TRBV19; 9 bases align to TRBD2. The CDR3 extends over 15 amino acids. V was pared by 3 bases and J by 1 base, with 2 bases of the junction left unmatched. Germline V gene lookup returns CDR1 LNHDA and CDR2 SQIVND (reference sequence). As DNA, the CDR3 is TGTGCCAGTAGTATTGAGCGGGGGGGCACAGATACGCAGTATTTT. Its protein is CASSIERGGTDTQYF.

Written as DNA, the CDR3 is TGTGCCAGCAGCTTAGCCTCGGGACAGGGGCCTAACTATGGCTACACCTTC. The encoded protein is CASSLASGQGPNYGYTF. The chain is built from TRBV7-3 and TRBJ1-2, with 10 bases fitting TRBD1. CDR3 length equals 17 residues. J lost 0 bases, V lost 2 bases, and 6 bases had no gene match. Looked up from germline, CDR1 is SGHTA and CDR2 is FQGTGA.

V and J are TRBV4-2 and TRBJ2-3; 9 positions agree with TRBD2. CDR3 size: 15 residues. The V gene end was trimmed by 4 bases and the J gene end by 4 bases; junction bases not matched to a gene: 6. The germline V gene encodes CDR1 LGHNA and CDR2 YNFKEQ. The CDR3 region is CASSPQRGDSDTQYF. DNA of the CDR3: TGTGCCAGCAGCCCCCAGCGGGGGGACTCAGATACGCAGTATTTT.

CDR3 nucleotides: TGTGCCAGCAGCTTAGAAGGGGGAGTCCCTGGAAACACCATATATTTT. Protein: CASSLEGGVPGNTIYF. This chain uses TRBV11-2 with TRBJ1-3, with D possibly matching TRBD1 (6 bases). Germline V CDR1 and CDR2: SGHAT, FQNNGV. Trimming stripped 0 bases from V and 2 bases from J, with 11 bases between. The CDR3 extends over 16 amino acids.

By its share, this clone is medium-sized. The chain combines TRBV7-2 with TRBJ1-5; D gene ambiguous. The germline V gene encodes CDR1 SGHTA and CDR2 FQGNSA. This CDR3 spans 13 amino acids. Trimming cost V 1 base and J 4 bases, with 5 bases left between them. CDR3 in amino acids: CASSLDRNQPQHF. The CDR3, as DNA: TGTGCCAGCAGCTTAGACAGAAATCAGCCCCAGCATTTT.

The chain joins TRBV30 to TRBJ1-1; D call uncertain. The CDR3 consists of 15 residues. Germline CDR1 is GTSNPN and CDR2 is SVGIG (reference sequence). V lost 4 bases, J lost 7 bases, and 22 bases lay in between. The CDR3 nucleotides are TGTGCCTGGACCCATTTCGCGGGCAGACAACGTGAAGCTTTCTTT. Its protein is CAWTHFAGRQREAFF.

This chain uses TRBV5-8 with TRBJ2-1, with 7 bases identical to TRBD2. The V gene's germline CDR1 is SGHTS and CDR2 YDEGEE. After removal of 0 bases from V and 7 bases from J, the junction contained 10 bases not matched to a gene. This CDR3 comprises 16 residues. The CDR3 reads CASSLGGGGLRNEQFF. Here the CDR3 DNA reads TGTGCCAGCAGCTTGGGTGGCGGGGGATTGAGGAATGAGCAGTTCTTC.

V usage is TRBV7-2 and J usage is TRBJ2-3; 7 positions match TRBD2. This CDR3 is built from 14 residues. After removal of 3 bases from V and 5 bases from J, the junction contained 5 bases not matched to a gene. Germline V lookup: CDR1 SGHTA, CDR2 FQGNSA. In nucleotides, the CDR3 is TGTGCCAGCAGCTTCCGGGGGGTCGGAGATACGCAGTATTTT. Translation gives CASSFRGVGDTQYF.

The V call is TRBV27, the J call TRBJ1-6, with TRBD1 matching 7 bases. CDR1 and CDR2 (germline): MNHEY, SMNVEV (reference sequence). The CDR3 loop spans 14 amino acids. V dropped 2 bases and J dropped 10; count of bases not matched to a gene: 5. The CDR3 DNA is TGTGCCAGCAGTTTAGCGCAGGGGGGCTCACCCCTCCACTTT. It is translated as CASSLAQGGSPLHF.

The chain combines TRBV30 with TRBJ1-5, with 8 bases identical to TRBD1. The CDR3 length is 15 residues. Germline V gives CDR1 GTSNPN, CDR2 SVGIG (reference sequence). V shed 3 bases and J 2 bases; nucleotides not matched to a gene: 6. The CDR3 nucleotides are TGTGCCTGGAGCGGGGGACAGGTAGGCAATCAGCCCCAGCATTTT. It translates to CAWSGGQVGNQPQHF. Full variable domain (missing parts from reference TRBV30 and TRBJ1-5): SQTIHQWPATLVQPVGSPLSLECTVEGTSNPNLYWYRQAAGRGLQLLFYSVGIGQISSEVPQNLSASRPQDRQFILSSKKLLLSDSGFYLCAWSGGQVGNQPQHFGDGTRLSIL.

CDR3 sequence: CASTTPGGLTYEQFF. The CDR3 coding sequence is TGTGCCAGCACCACACCGGGTGGCCTCACGTATGAGCAGTTCTTC. J is TRBJ2-1 and V is TRBV28; D not resolved. Germline CDR1 and CDR2: MDHEN and SYDVKM. Trimming cost V 7 bases and J 8 bases, with 21 bases left between them. The CDR3 sequence is 15 residues long.

The chain carries TRBV5-6 and TRBJ1-2, with no clear D. This CDR3 contains 12 residues. CDR1 SGHDT and CDR2 YYEEEE come from the germline V gene. Trimming cost V 4 bases and J 8 bases, with 12 bases left between them. The CDR3 protein is CASSPRRVGYTF. The CDR3 nucleotides are TGTGCCAGCAGCCCTCGCCGGGTAGGCTACACCTTC.

The chain couples TRBV28 to TRBJ1-5; D perhaps matches TRBD1 (5 bases). CDR1 is MDHEN and CDR2 is SYDVKM in the germline V gene. The CDR3 has 14 amino acids. V was shortened by 3 bases and J by 5 bases, with 11 bases between the two germline ends. CDR3 nucleotide sequence: TGTGCCAGCAGTTTGCTGGGGCTAGATCAGCCCCAGCATTTT. It yields the protein CASSLLGLDQPQHF.

This sequence joins TRBV4-3 and TRBJ1-4; D is possibly TRBD1 (5 bases). This CDR3 region has 20 residues. Germline V gene data show CDR1 as LGHNA and CDR2 as YSLEER. Trimming pared 0 bases from V and 8 bases from J, leaving 28 bases between. CDR3 nucleotides: TGCGCCAGCAGCCAAGATAGCGGTCGGGGTGGGGGGTACGAAGGGGAAAAACTGTTTTTT. Encoded protein: CASSQDSGRGGGYEGEKLFF.

The chain has TRBV18 and TRBJ2-7, with TRBD2 matching over 7 bases. This CDR3 comprises 12 residues. From germline, CDR1 is KGHSH and CDR2 LQKENI. After removal of 6 bases from V and 6 bases from J, the junction contained 5 bases not matched to a gene. The CDR3 loop reads CASSPSGGEQYF. In DNA form, the CDR3 reads TGTGCCAGCTCGCCTTCGGGGGGCGAGCAGTACTTC.

The chain recombines TRBV7-2 with TRBJ1-1, with D possibly matching TRBD1 (5 bases). V was trimmed by 5 bases and J by 4 bases, leaving 14 bases between them. The CDR3 sequence is 14 residues long. Per germline, CDR1 SGHTA and CDR2 FQGNSA. The CDR3 protein is CASSPAGVGTEAFF. The CDR3 bases are TGTGCCAGCAGCCCCGCGGGGGTGGGCACTGAAGCTTTCTTT.

The J gene is TRBJ2-2, the V gene TRBV2; no clear D gene. Trimming removed 1 base at V and 4 bases at J, with 10 bases between. This CDR3 is built from 15 residues. The germline V gene has CDR1 SNHLY and CDR2 FYNNEI. DNA for the CDR3: TGTGCCAGCAGTGAAGAATCAGTTACCACCGGGGAGCTGTTTTTT. This gives the protein CASSEESVTTGELFF.

The CDR3 DNA reads as TGTGCCAGCAGCTTATTGGGCGGTAGCACAGATACGCAGTATTTT. This encodes CASSLLGGSTDTQYF. This chain links TRBV7-3 with TRBJ2-3; D uncertain. V lost 2 bases, J lost 0 bases, and 9 bases lay in between. Germline lookup yields CDR1 SGHTA and CDR2 FQGTGA. This CDR3 has 15 amino acids.